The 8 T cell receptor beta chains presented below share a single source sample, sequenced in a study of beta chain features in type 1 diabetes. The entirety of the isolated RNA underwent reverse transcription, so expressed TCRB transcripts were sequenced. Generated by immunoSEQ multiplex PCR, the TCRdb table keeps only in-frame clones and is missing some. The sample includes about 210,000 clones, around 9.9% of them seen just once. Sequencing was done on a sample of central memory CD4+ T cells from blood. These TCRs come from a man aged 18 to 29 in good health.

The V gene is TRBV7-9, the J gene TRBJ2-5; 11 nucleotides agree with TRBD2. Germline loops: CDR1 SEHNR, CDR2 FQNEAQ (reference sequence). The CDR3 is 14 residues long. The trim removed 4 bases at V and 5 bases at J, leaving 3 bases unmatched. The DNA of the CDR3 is TGTGCCAGCAGCTGGACTAGCGGGTGGGAGACCCAGTACTTC. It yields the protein CASSWTSGWETQYF.

The CDR3 DNA sequence: TGCGCCAGCAGCCAACTACGTGGGGCGGGAGCCGGAGATACGCAGTATTTT. Translation: CASSQLRGAGAGDTQYF. J is TRBJ2-3 and V is TRBV4-1; 7 nucleotides align to TRBD2. There are 17 residues in the CDR3. The trim removed 2 bases at V and 5 bases at J, leaving 13 bases unmatched. CDR1 is MGHRA and CDR2 is YSYEKL in the germline V gene.

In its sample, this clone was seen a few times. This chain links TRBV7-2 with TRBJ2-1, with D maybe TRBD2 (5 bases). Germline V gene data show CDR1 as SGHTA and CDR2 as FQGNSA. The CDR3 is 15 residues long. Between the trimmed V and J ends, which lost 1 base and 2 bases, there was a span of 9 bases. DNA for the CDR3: TGTGCCAGCAGCTTAGGTTACGGGGCCTACAATGAGCAGTTCTTC. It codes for CASSLGYGAYNEQFF.

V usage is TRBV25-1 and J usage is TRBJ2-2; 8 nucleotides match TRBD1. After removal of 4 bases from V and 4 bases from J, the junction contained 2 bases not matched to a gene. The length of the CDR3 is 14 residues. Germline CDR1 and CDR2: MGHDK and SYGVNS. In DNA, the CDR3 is TGTGCCAGCAGTGGGGACAGGTTCACCGGGGAGCTGTTTTTT. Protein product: CASSGDRFTGELFF.

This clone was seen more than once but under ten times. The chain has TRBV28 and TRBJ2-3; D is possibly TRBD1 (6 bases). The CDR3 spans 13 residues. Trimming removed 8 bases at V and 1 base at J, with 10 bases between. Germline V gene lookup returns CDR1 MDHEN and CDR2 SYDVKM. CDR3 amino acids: CASQRQGTDTQYF. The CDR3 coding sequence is TGTGCCAGCCAGAGACAGGGCACAGATACGCAGTATTTT.

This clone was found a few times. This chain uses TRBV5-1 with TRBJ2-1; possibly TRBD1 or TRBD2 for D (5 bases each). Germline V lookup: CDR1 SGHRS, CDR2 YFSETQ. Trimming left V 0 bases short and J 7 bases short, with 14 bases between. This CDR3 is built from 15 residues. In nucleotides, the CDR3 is TGCGCCAGCAGCTTGGTGGGGACGGCGAAGAATGAGCAGTTCTTC. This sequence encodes CASSLVGTAKNEQFF. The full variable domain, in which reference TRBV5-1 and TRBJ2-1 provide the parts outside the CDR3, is KAGVTQTPRYLIKTRGQQVTLSCSPISGHRSVSWYQQTPGQGLQFLFEYFSETQRNKGNFPGRFSGRQFSNSRSEMNVSTLELGDSALYLCASSLVGTAKNEQFFGPGTRLTVL.

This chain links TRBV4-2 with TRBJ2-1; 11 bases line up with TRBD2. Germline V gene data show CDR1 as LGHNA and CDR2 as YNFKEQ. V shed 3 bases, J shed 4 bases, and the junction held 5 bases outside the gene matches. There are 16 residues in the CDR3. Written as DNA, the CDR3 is TGTGCCAGCAGCCACGGTAGCGGGAGGGTATACAATGAGCAGTTCTTC. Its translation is CASSHGSGRVYNEQFF.

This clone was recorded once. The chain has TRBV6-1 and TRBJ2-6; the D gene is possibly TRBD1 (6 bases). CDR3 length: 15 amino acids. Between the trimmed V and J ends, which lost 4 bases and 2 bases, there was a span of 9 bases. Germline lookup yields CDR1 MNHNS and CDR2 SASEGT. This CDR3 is CASSGYRAGANVLTF. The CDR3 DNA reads TGTGCCAGCAGTGGTTACAGGGCTGGGGCCAACGTCCTGACTTTC.